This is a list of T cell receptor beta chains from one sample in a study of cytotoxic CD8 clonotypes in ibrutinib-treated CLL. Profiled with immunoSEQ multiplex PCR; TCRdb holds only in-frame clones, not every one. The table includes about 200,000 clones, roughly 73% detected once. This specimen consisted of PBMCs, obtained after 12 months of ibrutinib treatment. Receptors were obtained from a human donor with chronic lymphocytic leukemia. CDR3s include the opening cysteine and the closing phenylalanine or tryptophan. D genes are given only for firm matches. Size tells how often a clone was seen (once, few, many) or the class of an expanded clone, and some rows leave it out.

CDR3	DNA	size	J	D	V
CASSIARLNQPQHF	TGTGCCAGTAGTATAGCAAGGCTGAATCAGCCCCAGCATTTT	.	TRBJ1-5	.	TRBV19
CASIPTEYYGYTF	TGTGCCAGCATACCGACAGAATACTATGGCTACACCTTC	once	TRBJ1-2	.	TRBV6-1
CASGPGGGETQYF	TGTGCCAGCGGCCCTGGCGGGGGGGAGACCCAGTACTTC	.	TRBJ2-5	TRBD2	TRBV5-5
CASSLATASYEQYF	TGCGCCAGCAGCTTGGCGACAGCCTCCTACGAGCAGTACTTC	once	TRBJ2-7	.	TRBV5-1
CATSSSGMGGYTF	TGTGCCACCAGCAGCTCAGGGATGGGTGGCTACACCTTC	.	TRBJ1-2	.	TRBV15
CASTRQGPYNEQFF	TGTGCCAGCACCCGACAGGGCCCCTACAATGAGCAGTTCTTC	.	TRBJ2-1	TRBD1	TRBV6-5
CASSLGERDQETQYF	TGTGCCAGCAGCCTGGGGGAACGGGACCAAGAGACCCAGTACTTC	few	TRBJ2-5	.	TRBV7-8
CASSLRGQGGQPQHF	TGCGCCAGCAGCCTTCGCGGACAGGGCGGTCAGCCCCAGCATTTT	.	TRBJ1-5	TRBD1	TRBV4-1
CASTPPMNTGELFF	TGTGCCAGCACCCCGCCGATGAACACCGGGGAGCTGTTTTTT	.	TRBJ2-2	.	TRBV7-9
CARSPPTSAGRDEQFF	TGTGCCAGAAGTCCTCCGACTAGCGCTGGAAGGGATGAGCAGTTCTTC	.	TRBJ2-1	TRBD2	TRBV5-3
CATTGTTFGEQYF	TGTGCCACCACCGGGACAACCTTTGGTGAGCAGTACTTC	once	TRBJ2-7	.	TRBV10-3
CASSAGQNQPQHF	TGCGCCAGCAGCGCGGGACAGAATCAGCCCCAGCATTTT	.	TRBJ1-5	TRBD1	TRBV4-1
CASNPTGLSYEQYF	TGTGCCAGTAACCCGACAGGGCTCTCCTACGAGCAGTACTTC	.	TRBJ2-7	TRBD1	TRBV19
CASSAGQTYEQYF	TGTGCCAGCAGCGCCGGACAGACCTACGAGCAGTACTTC	.	TRBJ2-7	.	TRBV9
CSARVLEQYF	TGCAGTGCTAGAGTTTTGGAGCAGTACTTC	.	TRBJ2-7	.	TRBV20-1
CASSAGLGGGEQYF	TGTGCCAGCAGCGCCGGGCTGGGGGGCGGCGAGCAGTACTTC	few	TRBJ2-7	.	TRBV9
CASSLAPRLAHNEQFF	TGTGCCAGCAGCTTAGCGCCCCGACTAGCCCACAATGAGCAGTTCTTC	.	TRBJ2-1	TRBD2	TRBV7-6
CASSSRQGVGETQYF	TGTGCCAGCAGCTCCCGACAGGGCGTGGGGGAGACCCAGTACTTC	.	TRBJ2-5	TRBD1	TRBV5-4
CASRRGFSYEQYF	TGTGCCAGCAGGAGGGGCTTCTCCTACGAGCAGTACTTC	.	TRBJ2-7	.	TRBV13
CASSPETGLLEAFF	TGTGCCAGCTCACCAGAGACAGGGCTCCTTGAAGCTTTCTTT	.	TRBJ1-1	TRBD1	TRBV18
CASSLSTRDTQYF	TGTGCCAGCAGCTTATCCACTAGAGATACGCAGTATTTT	.	TRBJ2-3	.	TRBV13
CASRFMGLPTNNEQFF	TGTGCCAGCAGGTTTATGGGACTACCTACCAACAATGAGCAGTTCTTC	.	TRBJ2-1	TRBD2	TRBV7-9
CASSDRDTGELFF	TGTGCCAGCAGTGATAGGGACACCGGGGAGCTGTTTTTT	many	TRBJ2-2	.	TRBV10-3
CASSRTGSTDTQYF	TGTGCCAGCAGCCGGACAGGGAGCACAGATACGCAGTATTTT	.	TRBJ2-3	TRBD1	TRBV5-6
CASSLEWGESGTDTQYF	TGCGCCAGCAGCTTGGAATGGGGGGAGTCGGGCACAGATACGCAGTATTTT	.	TRBJ2-3	.	TRBV5-1
CASSLSGGWYGYTF	TGTGCCAGCAGTTTATCGGGGGGATGGTATGGCTACACCTTC	.	TRBJ1-2	.	TRBV27
CASRTGSWTDTQYF	TGCGCCAGCAGAACGGGCTCCTGGACAGATACGCAGTATTTT	.	TRBJ2-3	.	TRBV23-1
CASSISGNEQFF	TGTGCCAGCAGCATATCCGGGAATGAGCAGTTCTTC	.	TRBJ2-1	.	TRBV5-4
CASIQLAGGQNEQFF	TGTGCCAGCATACAACTAGCGGGAGGTCAAAATGAGCAGTTCTTC	.	TRBJ2-1	TRBD2	TRBV28
CASSLAGPQGGFYEQYF	TGTGCCAGCAGCTTGGCCGGTCCCCAGGGCGGTTTCTACGAGCAGTACTTC	.	TRBJ2-7	.	TRBV5-4
CSVLTRTRDRVLPGANVLTF	TGCAGCGTACTCACGAGAACTCGGGACAGGGTTCTCCCTGGGGCCAACGTCCTGACTTTC	.	TRBJ2-6	TRBD1	TRBV29-1
CASSQAGQAHEQYF	TGCGCCAGCAGCCAAGCAGGACAGGCCCACGAGCAGTACTTC	.	TRBJ2-7	TRBD1	TRBV4-1
CASSTYRGSYEQYF	TGTGCCAGCAGTACATACAGGGGCTCCTACGAGCAGTACTTC	.	TRBJ2-7	TRBD1	TRBV6-5
CASSLALASGRVNIQYF	TGTGCCAGCAGCTTGGCCTTGGCTAGCGGGAGGGTGAACATTCAGTACTTC	.	TRBJ2-4	TRBD2	TRBV5-6
CASSEALGLIVQPQHF	TGTGCCAGCAGTGAAGCCTTGGGGCTGATAGTCCAGCCCCAGCATTTT	few	TRBJ1-5	.	TRBV6-1
CASSQVPRLAGGYEQYF	TGCGCCAGCAGCCAAGTACCCCGGCTAGCGGGAGGGTACGAGCAGTACTTC	few	TRBJ2-7	TRBD2	TRBV4-1
CSVAALLAGAVDTQYF	TGCAGCGTTGCGGCCTTACTAGCGGGGGCGGTGGATACGCAGTATTTT	.	TRBJ2-3	TRBD2	TRBV29-1
CASSPLGANTGELFF	TGTGCCAGCAGCCCTCTCGGGGCGAACACCGGGGAGCTGTTTTTT	.	TRBJ2-2	.	TRBV7-3
CASLPGGDTGELFF	TGTGCCAGCCTACCGGGAGGGGACACCGGGGAGCTGTTTTTT	.	TRBJ2-2	TRBD2	TRBV28
CASSSTDSGTGEETQYF	TGTGCCAGCAGCTCCACGGACTCCGGGACAGGGGAGGAGACCCAGTACTTC	.	TRBJ2-5	TRBD1	TRBV4-2
CASSFNYEQYF	TGTGCCAGCAGCTTCAACTACGAGCAGTACTTC	once	TRBJ2-7	.	TRBV7-9
CSAVPGSGNTIYF	TGCAGCGCCGTCCCAGGGAGCGGAAACACCATATATTTT	.	TRBJ1-3	.	TRBV29-1
CASRTSGSYEQYF	TGCGCCAGCAGGACTAGCGGGTCCTACGAGCAGTACTTC	few	TRBJ2-7	TRBD2	TRBV10-2
CASNYQGLQYF	TGTGCCAGCAATTACCAGGGTCTTCAGTACTTC	.	TRBJ2-4	.	TRBV28
CASDPEISGANVLTF	TGTGCCAGCGATCCGGAGATCTCTGGGGCCAACGTCCTGACTTTC	.	TRBJ2-6	.	TRBV6-5
CAIRRGAGVSEQYF	TGTGCCATCAGGAGAGGAGCGGGAGTCTCCGAGCAGTACTTC	few	TRBJ2-7	TRBD2	TRBV10-3
CASMRTSGYEQYF	TGTGCCAGTATGAGGACTAGCGGGTACGAGCAGTACTTC	.	TRBJ2-7	TRBD2	TRBV2
CASSLPHSGEQFF	TGTGCCAGCAGTTTGCCACACAGTGGTGAGCAGTTCTTC	.	TRBJ2-1	.	TRBV6-5
CASSGFGGQQPQHF	TGTGCCAGCAGTGGTTTCGGGGGCCAGCAGCCCCAGCATTTT	.	TRBJ1-5	.	TRBV2
CASSYSSPGGGQPQHF	TGTGCCAGCAGTTACTCCTCGCCAGGGGGCGGGCAGCCCCAGCATTTT	.	TRBJ1-5	TRBD1	TRBV6-5
CASRLRDGFWFGNTIYF	TGCGCCAGCAGACTACGGGACGGCTTTTGGTTTGGAAACACCATATATTTT	few	TRBJ1-3	.	TRBV10-1
CASSRNSGRQETQYF	TGTGCCAGCAGCCGCAACTCGGGACGGCAAGAGACCCAGTACTTC	.	TRBJ2-5	.	TRBV7-3
CASSLGVPAQETQYF	TGTGCCAGCAGCTTAGGGGTTCCCGCCCAAGAGACCCAGTACTTC	.	TRBJ2-5	.	TRBV5-6
CASSYMTGGNYGYTF	TGTGCCAGCAGTTACATGACAGGCGGGAACTATGGCTACACCTTC	.	TRBJ1-2	.	TRBV6-5